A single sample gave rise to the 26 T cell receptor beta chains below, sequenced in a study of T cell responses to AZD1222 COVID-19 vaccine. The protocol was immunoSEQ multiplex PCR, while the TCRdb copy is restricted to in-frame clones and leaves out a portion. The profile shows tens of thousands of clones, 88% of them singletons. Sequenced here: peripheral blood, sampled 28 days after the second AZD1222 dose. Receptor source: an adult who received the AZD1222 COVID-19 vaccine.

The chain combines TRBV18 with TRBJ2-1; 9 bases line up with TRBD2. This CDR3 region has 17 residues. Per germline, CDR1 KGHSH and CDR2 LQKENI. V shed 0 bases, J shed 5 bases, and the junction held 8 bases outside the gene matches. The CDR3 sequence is CASSPPNSGGTHNEQFF. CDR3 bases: TGTGCCAGCTCACCACCCAACAGCGGGGGGACTCACAATGAGCAGTTCTTC. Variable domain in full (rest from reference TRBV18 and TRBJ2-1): NAGVMQNPRHLVRRRGQEARLRCSPMKGHSHVYWYRQLPEEGLKFMVYLQKENIIDESGMPKERFSAEFPKEGPSILRIQQVVRGDSAAYFCASSPPNSGGTHNEQFFGPGTRLTVL.

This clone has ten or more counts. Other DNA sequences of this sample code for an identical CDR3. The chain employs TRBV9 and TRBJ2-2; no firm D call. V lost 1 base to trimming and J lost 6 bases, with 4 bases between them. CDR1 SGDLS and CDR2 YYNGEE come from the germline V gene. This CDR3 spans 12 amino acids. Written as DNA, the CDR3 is TGTGCCAGCAGCGTACGGTCCGGGGAGCTGTTTTTT. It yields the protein CASSVRSGELFF.

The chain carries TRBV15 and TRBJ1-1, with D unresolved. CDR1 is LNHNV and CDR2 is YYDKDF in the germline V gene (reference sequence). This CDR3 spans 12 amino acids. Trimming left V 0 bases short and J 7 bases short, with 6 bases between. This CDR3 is CATSRDRGEAFF. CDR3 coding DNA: TGTGCCACCAGCAGAGATCGGGGTGAAGCTTTCTTT.

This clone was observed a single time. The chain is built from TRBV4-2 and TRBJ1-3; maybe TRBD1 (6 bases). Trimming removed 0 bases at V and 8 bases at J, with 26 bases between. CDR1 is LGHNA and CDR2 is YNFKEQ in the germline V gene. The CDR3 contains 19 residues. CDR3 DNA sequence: TGTGCCAGCAGCCAAGATAAAGTTGGTAGGAGCAGGGGCGCTGACACCATATATTTT. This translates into CASSQDKVGRSRGADTIYF.

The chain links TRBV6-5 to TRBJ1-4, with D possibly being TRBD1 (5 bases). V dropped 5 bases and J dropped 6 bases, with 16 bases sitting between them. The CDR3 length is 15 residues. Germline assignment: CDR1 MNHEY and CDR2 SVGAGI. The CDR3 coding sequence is TGTGCCAGCAGTCACGACAGTGGGAACGATGAAAAACTGTTTTTT. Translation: CASSHDSGNDEKLFF.

For the CDR3, the DNA is TGTGCCAGCAGTGAACGGAGTTACGAGCAGTACTTC. This codes for CASSERSYEQYF. This chain connects TRBV25-1 to TRBJ2-7; D unclear. Germline CDR1 reads MGHDK; CDR2 reads SYGVNS. With 2 bases removed from V and 4 bases from J, the gap between germline ends came to 6 bases. The CDR3 spans 12 residues.

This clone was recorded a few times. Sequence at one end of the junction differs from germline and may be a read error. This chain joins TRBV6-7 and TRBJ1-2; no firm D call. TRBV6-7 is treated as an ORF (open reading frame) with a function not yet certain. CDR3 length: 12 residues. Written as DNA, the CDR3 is TGTGCCAGCAGGTACTGGGCTTGGGGCTACACCTTC. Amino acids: CASRYWAWGYTF.

The CDR3 loop reads CASSYSHSRLAGLYF. The CDR3 bases are TGTGCCAGCAGTTACTCCCACTCAAGACTAGCGGGACTGTACTTC. The genes are TRBV6-5 and TRBJ2-7; 11 positions match TRBD2. The ends lost 0 bases at V and 12 bases at J; junction bases unmatched: 10. Germline CDR1 reads MNHEY; CDR2 reads SVGAGI. The CDR3 runs to 15 residues.

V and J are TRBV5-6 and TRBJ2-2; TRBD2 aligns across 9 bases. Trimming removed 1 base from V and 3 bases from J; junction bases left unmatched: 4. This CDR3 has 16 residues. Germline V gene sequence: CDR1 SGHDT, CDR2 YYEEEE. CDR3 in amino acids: CASSLKREEDTGELFF. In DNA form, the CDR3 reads TGTGCCAGCAGCTTGAAGCGGGAGGAAGACACCGGGGAGCTGTTTTTT.

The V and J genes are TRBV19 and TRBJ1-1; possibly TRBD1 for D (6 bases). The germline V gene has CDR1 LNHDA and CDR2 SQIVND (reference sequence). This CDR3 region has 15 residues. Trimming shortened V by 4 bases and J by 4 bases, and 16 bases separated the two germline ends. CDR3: CASSTSGGATTEAFF. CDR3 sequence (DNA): TGTGCCAGTAGTACAAGCGGGGGGGCGACCACTGAAGCTTTCTTT.

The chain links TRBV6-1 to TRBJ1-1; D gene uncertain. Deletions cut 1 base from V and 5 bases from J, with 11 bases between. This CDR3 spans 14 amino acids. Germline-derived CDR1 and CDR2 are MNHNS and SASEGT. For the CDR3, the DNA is TGTGCCAGCAGTGAAGAGGCCAGGAGGACTGAAGCTTTCTTT. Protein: CASSEEARRTEAFF.

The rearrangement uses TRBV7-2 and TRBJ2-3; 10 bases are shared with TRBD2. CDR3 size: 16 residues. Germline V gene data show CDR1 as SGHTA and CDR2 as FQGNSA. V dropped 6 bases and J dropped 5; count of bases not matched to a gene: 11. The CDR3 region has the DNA TGTGCCAGCAGTCCGAGCGGGAGGGCCCTCCAAGATACGCAGTATTTT. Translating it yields CASSPSGRALQDTQYF.

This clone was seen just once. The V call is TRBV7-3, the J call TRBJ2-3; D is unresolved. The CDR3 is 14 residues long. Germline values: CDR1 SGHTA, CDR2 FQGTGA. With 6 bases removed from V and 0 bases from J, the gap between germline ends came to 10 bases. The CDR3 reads CASSGYSSTDTQYF. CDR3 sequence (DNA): TGTGCCAGCAGTGGATATTCTAGCACAGATACGCAGTATTTT.

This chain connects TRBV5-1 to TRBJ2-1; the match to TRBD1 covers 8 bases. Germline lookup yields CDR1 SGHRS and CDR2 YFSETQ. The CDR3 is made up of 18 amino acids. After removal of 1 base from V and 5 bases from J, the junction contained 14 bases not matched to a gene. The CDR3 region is CASSLSPGRQGWNNEQFF. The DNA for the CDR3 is TGCGCCAGCAGCTTGAGTCCGGGCAGACAGGGGTGGAACAATGAGCAGTTCTTC.

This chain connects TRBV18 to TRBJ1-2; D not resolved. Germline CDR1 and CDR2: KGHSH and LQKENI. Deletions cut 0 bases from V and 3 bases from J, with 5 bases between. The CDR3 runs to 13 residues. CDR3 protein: CASSPPGDYGYTF. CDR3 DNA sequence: TGTGCCAGCTCACCACCGGGTGACTATGGCTACACCTTC.

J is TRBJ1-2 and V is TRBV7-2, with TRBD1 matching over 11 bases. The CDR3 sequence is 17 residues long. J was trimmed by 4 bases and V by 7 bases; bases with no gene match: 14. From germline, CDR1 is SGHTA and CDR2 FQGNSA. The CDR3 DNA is TGTGCCAGCACCTCTTCCGGGACAGGGGGGGGGAGCTATGGCTACACCTTC. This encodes CASTSSGTGGGSYGYTF.

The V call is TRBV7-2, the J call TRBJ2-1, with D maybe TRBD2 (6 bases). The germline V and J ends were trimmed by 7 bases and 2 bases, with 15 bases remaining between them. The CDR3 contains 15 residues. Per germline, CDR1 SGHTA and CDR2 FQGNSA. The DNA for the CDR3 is TGTGCCAGCACCTGGGGACTTCCCACCTACAATGAGCAGTTCTTC. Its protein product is CASTWGLPTYNEQFF.

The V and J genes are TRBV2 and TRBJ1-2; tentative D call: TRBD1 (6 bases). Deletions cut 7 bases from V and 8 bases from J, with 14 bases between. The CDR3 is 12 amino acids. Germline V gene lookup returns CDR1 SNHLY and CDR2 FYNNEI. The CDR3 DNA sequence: TGTGCCAGCATACAGGGTTTCGACGGCTACACCTTC. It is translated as CASIQGFDGYTF.

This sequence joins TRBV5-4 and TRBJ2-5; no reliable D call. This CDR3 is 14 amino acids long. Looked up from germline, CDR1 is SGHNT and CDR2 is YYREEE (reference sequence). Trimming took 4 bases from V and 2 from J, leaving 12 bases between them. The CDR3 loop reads CASSPVGQQETQYF. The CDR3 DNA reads TGTGCCAGCAGCCCGGTCGGGCAGCAAGAGACCCAGTACTTC. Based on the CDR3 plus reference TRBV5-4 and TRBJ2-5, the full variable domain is ETGVTQSPTHLIKTRGQQVTLRCSSQSGHNTVSWYQQALGQGPQFIFQYYREEENGRGNFPPRFSGLQFPNYSSELNVNALELDDSALYLCASSPVGQQETQYFGPGTRLLVL.

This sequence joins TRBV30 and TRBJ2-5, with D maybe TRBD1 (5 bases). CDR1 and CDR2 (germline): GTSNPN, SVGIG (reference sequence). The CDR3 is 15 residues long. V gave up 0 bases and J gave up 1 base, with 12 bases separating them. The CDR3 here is CAWSVQAGSQETQYF. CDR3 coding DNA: TGTGCCTGGAGTGTACAGGCAGGTTCCCAAGAGACCCAGTACTTC.

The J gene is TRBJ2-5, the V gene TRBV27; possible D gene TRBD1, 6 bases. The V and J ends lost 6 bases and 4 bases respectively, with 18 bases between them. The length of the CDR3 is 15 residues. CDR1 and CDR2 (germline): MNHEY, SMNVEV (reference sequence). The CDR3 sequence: CASRGGTGSLETQYF. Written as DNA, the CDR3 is TGTGCCAGCAGAGGGGGTACAGGGAGTTTAGAGACCCAGTACTTC.

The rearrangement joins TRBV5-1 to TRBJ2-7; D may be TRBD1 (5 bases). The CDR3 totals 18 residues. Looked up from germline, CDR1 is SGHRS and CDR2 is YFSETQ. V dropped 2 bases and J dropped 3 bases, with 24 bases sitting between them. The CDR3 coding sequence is TGCGCCAGCAGCTTCACCCCGAACAGGAAAACACAAGTCTACGAGCAGTACTTC. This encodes CASSFTPNRKTQVYEQYF.

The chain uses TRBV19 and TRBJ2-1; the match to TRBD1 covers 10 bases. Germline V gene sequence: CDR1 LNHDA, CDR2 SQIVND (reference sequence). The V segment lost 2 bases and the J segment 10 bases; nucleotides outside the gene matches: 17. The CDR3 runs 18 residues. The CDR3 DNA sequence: TGTGCCAGTAGTATATTGGGGGTTGTGACAGGGGGCCCAAGGGAGCAGTTCTTC. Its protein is CASSILGVVTGGPREQFF.

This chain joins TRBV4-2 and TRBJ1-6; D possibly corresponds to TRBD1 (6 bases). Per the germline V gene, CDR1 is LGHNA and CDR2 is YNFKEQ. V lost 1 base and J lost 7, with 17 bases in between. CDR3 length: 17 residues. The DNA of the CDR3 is TGTGCCAGCAGCCAAGCCTCCCGCAGGGGAACCAATTCACCCCTCCACTTT. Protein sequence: CASSQASRRGTNSPLHF.

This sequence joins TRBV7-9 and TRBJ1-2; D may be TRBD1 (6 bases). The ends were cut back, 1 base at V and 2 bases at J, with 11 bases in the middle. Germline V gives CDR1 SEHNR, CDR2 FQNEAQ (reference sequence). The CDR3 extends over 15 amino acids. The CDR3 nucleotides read TGTGCCAGCAGCTTAGACAGGGAGAGGAACTATGGCTACACCTTC. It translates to CASSLDRERNYGYTF.

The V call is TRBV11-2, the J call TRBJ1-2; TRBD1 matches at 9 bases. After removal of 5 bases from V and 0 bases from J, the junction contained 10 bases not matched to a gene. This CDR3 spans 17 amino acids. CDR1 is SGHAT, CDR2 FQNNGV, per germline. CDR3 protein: CASSDRDRVRANYGYTF. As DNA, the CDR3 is TGTGCCAGCAGCGACCGGGACAGGGTGAGGGCTAACTATGGCTACACCTTC.